This entry lists 16 T cell receptor beta chains sequenced from one sample in a study of blood T cells in healthy people across ages. Primers used in a second PCR of roughly 7 to 12 cycles were a sample-barcoded 5' primer and a J-beta primer mix. From the 5' RACE reads, TCRdb called clonotypes with MiXCR, one entry per CDR3 protein. The profile shows under 2,000,000 distinct CDR3 sequences, about 49% of them singletons. Sequenced input: blood. The receptors here all came from a woman in her thirties or forties in good health.

In its sample, this clonotype was seen a few times. The chain joins TRBV7-2 to TRBJ2-4; TRBD1 matches 9 bases. V gave up 0 bases and J gave up 13 bases; unmatched junction bases: 19. This CDR3 region has 18 residues. The germline V gene encodes CDR1 SGHTA and CDR2 FQGNSA. In nucleotides, the CDR3 is TGTGCCAGCAGCTTAGCCACAGCATGGGGACAGGGACTGGGGGAGCAGTACTTC. It codes for CASSLATAWGQGLGEQYF.

The J gene is TRBJ1-5, the V gene TRBV9; 10 nucleotides align to TRBD1. Losses at the gene ends were 4 bases for V and 1 base for J; bases not matched to a gene: 5. Germline CDR1 SGDLS, CDR2 YYNGEE. The CDR3 length is 16 residues. This CDR3 reads CASSQGTGDSNQPQHF. The CDR3 DNA follows: TGTGCCAGCAGCCAAGGGACAGGGGACAGCAATCAGCCCCAGCATTTT.

The chain joins TRBV2 to TRBJ1-2, with D possibly matching TRBD1 (5 bases). Germline V gene sequence: CDR1 SNHLY, CDR2 FYNNEI. Trimming cost V 6 bases and J 3 bases, with 17 bases left between them. The CDR3 loop spans 15 amino acids. CDR3 residues: CASRQSGGAHYGYTF. The CDR3 coding sequence is TGTGCCAGCAGACAGAGCGGCGGGGCTCACTATGGCTACACCTTC.

This clonotype turned up a few times. This chain connects TRBV20-1 to TRBJ2-1; D assignment may be TRBD1 or TRBD2 (5 bases each). Trimming pared 5 bases from V and 7 bases from J, leaving 18 bases between. This CDR3 contains 14 residues. Germline CDR1 DFQATT, CDR2 SNEGSKA (reference sequence). CDR3 sequence reads: CSAQAGTHDNEQFF. CDR3 DNA: TGCAGTGCTCAAGCCGGGACGCACGATAATGAGCAGTTCTTC.

The chain uses TRBV20-1 and TRBJ2-3, with 10 bases matching TRBD2. CDR1 is DFQATT, CDR2 SNEGSKA, per germline (reference sequence). The V segment lost 5 bases and the J segment 2 bases; nucleotides outside the gene matches: 10. This CDR3 comprises 16 residues. CDR3 protein: CSASGLADTNTDTQYF. The DNA for the CDR3 is TGCAGTGCTTCCGGACTAGCGGACACTAACACAGATACGCAGTATTTT.

This clonotype showed up just a few times. The chain employs TRBV2 and TRBJ1-6; TRBD1 aligns across 11 bases. This CDR3 is built from 16 residues. J lost 9 bases, V lost 5 bases, and 9 bases had no gene match. Germline V gives CDR1 SNHLY, CDR2 FYNNEI. The CDR3 coding sequence is TGTGCCAGCAGTCGGGACAGGGGGAGGATGGCTTCACCCCTCCACTTT. Encoded protein: CASSRDRGRMASPLHF.

The sample holds one count of this clonotype. This chain links TRBV5-6 with TRBJ1-2, with D maybe TRBD1 (5 bases). This CDR3 is 14 amino acids long. Germline CDR1 and CDR2: SGHDT and YYEEEE. V lost 2 bases and J 8 bases, leaving 16 bases between the germline ends. CDR3 residues: CASSFRGPGVGYTF. CDR3 in DNA: TGTGCCAGCAGCTTTAGGGGACCGGGGGTCGGCTACACCTTC.

The chain recombines TRBV6-5 with TRBJ1-2; 9 positions match TRBD1. V dropped 1 base and J dropped 4; count of bases not matched to a gene: 4. The CDR3 runs 15 residues. Germline V gene sequence: CDR1 MNHEY, CDR2 SVGAGI. This chain's CDR3 is CASSYLDRGSYGYTF. The CDR3 DNA is TGTGCCAGCAGTTACTTGGACAGGGGTTCCTATGGCTACACCTTC.

With respect to this clonotype: Sequence at one end of the junction differs from germline and may be a read error. This sequence joins TRBV28 and TRBJ2-3, with D possibly matching TRBD2 (6 bases). This CDR3 is 15 amino acids long. Germline assignment: CDR1 MDHEN and CDR2 SYDVKM. CDR3 sequence: CARSFQGGTTDTQYF. The CDR3 DNA follows: TGTGCCAGAAGTTTTCAGGGCGGGACCACAGATACGCAGTATTTT.

The V gene is TRBV20-1, the J gene TRBJ1-6; D gene ambiguous. The CDR3 is 12 residues long. Germline values: CDR1 DFQATT, CDR2 SNEGSKA (reference sequence). V was trimmed by 6 bases and J by 8 bases, leaving 11 bases between them. The DNA of the CDR3 is TGCAGTGCCCGAATCCGGGATTCACCCCTCCACTTT. Residues: CSARIRDSPLHF.

This clonotype turned up a few times. The chain carries TRBV6-5 and TRBJ1-2; unclear D gene. Trimming removed 6 bases from V and 0 bases from J, with 14 bases in between. CDR3 length equals 15 residues. The germline CDR1 and CDR2 sequences are MNHEY and SVGAGI. CDR3 sequence (DNA): TGTGCCAGCAGGCTCGGACCCACTACTAACTATGGCTACACCTTC. It translates to CASRLGPTTNYGYTF.

This clonotype was observed once. CDR3 coding DNA: TGTGCCAGCAGCCGACAGAGAGGACAGGGGCAGAGGAACACCGGGGAGCTGTTTTTT. This translates into CASSRQRGQGQRNTGELFF. The V call is TRBV7-9, the J call TRBJ2-2, with TRBD1 matching 9 bases. J lost 1 base, V lost 5 bases, and 14 bases had no gene match. CDR1 is SEHNR and CDR2 is FQNEAQ in the germline V gene (reference sequence). There are 19 residues in the CDR3.

This clonotype has a handful of counts. The chain joins TRBV5-5 to TRBJ1-4, with D maybe TRBD1 (6 bases). Germline CDR1 and CDR2: SGHKS and YYEKEE (reference sequence). This CDR3 spans 17 amino acids. V was trimmed by 6 bases and J by 3 bases, leaving 21 bases between them. In nucleotides, the CDR3 is TGTGCCAGCAACATCCTACAGGGTGCTCCTCCTAATGAAAAACTGTTTTTT. Translated, it gives CASNILQGAPPNEKLFF.

The J gene is TRBJ2-5, the V gene TRBV12-3 or TRBV12-4, with TRBD2 as a possible D gene (5 bases). The J call may be wrong; the DNA end is better matched by TRBJ2-1. The CDR3 extends over 12 amino acids. The CDR3 sequence: CASSFYGETQFF. As DNA, the CDR3 is TGTGCCAGCAGTTTCTACGGGGAGACCCAGTTCTTC.

This clonotype has more than one count but fewer than ten. The chain is built from TRBV10-1 and TRBJ2-7; TRBD1 might be the D (5 bases). The V gene's germline CDR1 is WNHNN and CDR2 SYGVQD (reference sequence). This CDR3 contains 11 residues. V gave up 8 bases and J gave up 3 bases, with 8 bases separating them. CDR3 amino acids: CASQGNYEQYF. The CDR3 DNA sequence: TGCGCCAGCCAGGGAAACTACGAGCAGTACTTC.

This clonotype was picked up one time. The rearrangement uses TRBV28 and TRBJ1-5; the match to TRBD1 covers 7 bases. CDR1 and CDR2 (germline): MDHEN, SYDVKM. V was clipped by 0 bases and J by 6 bases; unmatched bases: 5. This CDR3 is 15 amino acids long. CDR3 sequence: CASSLWGGGGQPQHF. DNA of the CDR3: TGTGCCAGCAGTTTATGGGGAGGGGGCGGTCAGCCCCAGCATTTT. Full variable domain (rest looked up from reference TRBV28 and TRBJ1-5): DVKVTQSSRYLVKRTGEKVFLECVQDMDHENMFWYRQDPGLGLRLIYFSYDVKMKEKGDIPEGYSVSREKKERFSLILESASTNQTSMYLCASSLWGGGGQPQHFGDGTRLSIL.